This passage covers 3 T cell receptor beta chains from one sample sequenced in a study of CD8 T cells in ankylosing spondylitis. Via MiXCR, TCRdb re-called the 5' RACE reads, giving one row per CDR3 protein. The sample has approximately 110,000 distinct CDR3 sequences, more than 20% seen once; the top ten hold 10% to 15%. The specimen was synovial fluid, either unsorted or a sorted T cell fraction (not recorded which). The receptors stem from a male donor with ankylosing spondylitis.

This clonotype occurred a few times. The V gene is TRBV4-2, the J gene TRBJ2-1; tentatively, D is TRBD1 or TRBD2 (10 bases each). This CDR3 spans 22 amino acids. Germline V gene sequence: CDR1 LGHNA, CDR2 YNFKEQ. Trimming shortened V by 4 bases and J by 2 bases, and 33 bases separated the two germline ends. CDR3 nucleotides: TGTGCCAGCAGCCGACAGGGGGCACAAGCGGGAGGGGTCGGACCTACCTACAATGAGCAGTTCTTC. Its translation: CASSRQGAQAGGVGPTYNEQFF.

This rearrangement joins TRBV5-1 to TRBJ2-3; D remains ambiguous. V was trimmed by 7 bases and J by 0 bases, leaving 15 bases between them. There are 15 residues in the CDR3. Germline V gene data show CDR1 as SGHRS and CDR2 as YFSETQ. The CDR3 bases are TGCGCCAGCGCCGCGCTTCACTCTAGCACAGATACGCAGTATTTT. This translates into CASAALHSSTDTQYF.

This clonotype was observed at least ten times. CDR3 residues: CASSPPTGDAGLGNIQYF. The CDR3 DNA reads TGTGCCAGCTCACCACCGACAGGGGATGCGGGCTTGGGGAACATTCAGTACTTC. The V and J genes are TRBV18 and TRBJ2-4, with 8 bases aligning to TRBD1. Germline CDR1 reads KGHSH; CDR2 reads LQKENI. The CDR3 runs 18 residues. V dropped 0 bases and J dropped 7; count of bases not matched to a gene: 14.